The rows below give T cell receptor beta chains drawn from one sample of a study of vaccination effects on CD4 cells after COVID-19. Sequenced by immunoSEQ multiplex PCR; TCRdb stores in-frame clones only, minus some. Here the sample spans about 14,000 clones, 76% being singletons. These TCRs' antigens remain unknown. The specimen was CD4+ T cells from PBMCs cultured with HCoV-229E spike peptides, collected before COVID-19 vaccination. The receptors here all came from a human donor who received a COVID-19 vaccine. Both conserved end residues are part of each CDR3. A D gene is named only where the DNA matches it firmly. Clone size is stated in some rows and not others, as once, few, many or a class when expanded.

size	J	D	V	CDR3
large	TRBJ2-3	.	TRBV7-8	CASSLGAHKMTDTQYF
.	TRBJ1-5	.	TRBV3-1/TRBV3-2	CASSQSGNSNQPQHF
.	TRBJ2-7	.	TRBV28	CASSRGKWYF
.	TRBJ2-4	.	TRBV3-1/TRBV3-2	CASSQTILAKNIQYF
.	TRBJ2-2	TRBD1	TRBV19	CASSIGQGVNTGELFF
.	TRBJ1-6	.	TRBV6-2/TRBV6-3	CASSREPSPLHF
.	TRBJ1-4	.	TRBV12-3/TRBV12-4	CASSRILNEKLFF
.	TRBJ1-2	.	TRBV6-5	CASSRIYGYTF
.	TRBJ2-3	TRBD2	TRBV2	CASSLGLAGGTDTQYF
.	TRBJ2-5	.	TRBV5-4	CASSFSRITQETQYF
few	TRBJ1-1	.	TRBV19	CASSTRFNTEAFF
.	TRBJ1-6	.	TRBV7-9	CASSLEGTLHNSPLHF
.	TRBJ2-7	.	TRBV4-2	CASSQLASYEQYF
.	TRBJ2-7	TRBD1	TRBV11-2	CASSPTTGTYEQYF
once	TRBJ1-1	TRBD1	TRBV3-1/TRBV3-2	CASSLTGTENTEAFF
.	TRBJ2-1	TRBD1	TRBV5-1	CASSLRTGVGDEQFF
.	TRBJ2-3	.	TRBV6-5	CASKLTDTQYF
.	TRBJ1-1	.	TRBV5-5	CASSSFQGSLNTEAFF
.	TRBJ2-3	.	TRBV2	CASRSAGTDTQYF
.	TRBJ2-7	.	TRBV28	CASSLWVGTGEQYF
.	TRBJ2-3	.	TRBV6-6	CASSAGLQAQYF
.	TRBJ1-4	.	TRBV5-1	CASHLGGENEKLFF
.	TRBJ1-2	TRBD1	TRBV12-3/TRBV12-4	CASRRQGNYGYTF
.	TRBJ1-1	.	TRBV5-1	CASSFEGNTEAFF